These 3 T cell receptor beta chains came from one sample sequenced in a study of early T cells in non-severe SARS-CoV-2 infection. TCRdb analysed the 5' RACE reads with MiXCR anew, one entry per CDR3 protein. The sample has some 91,000 distinct CDR3 sequences; 14% to 15% are singletons. Sample: whole blood. These receptors originate from an adult who was a healthcare worker with PCR-confirmed SARS-CoV-2 infection or an uninfected control (not recorded which).

The chain employs TRBV28 and TRBJ1-3; 8 nucleotides agree with TRBD1. Germline V lookup: CDR1 MDHEN, CDR2 SYDVKM. J gave up 3 bases and V 10 bases, and 5 bases lay outside the gene matches. The CDR3 is made up of 13 amino acids. The DNA of the CDR3 is TGTGCCATGCTGACAGGGGTTGGAAACACCATATATTTT. It yields the protein CAMLTGVGNTIYF.

At least ten counts were recorded for this clonotype. The gene calls are TRBV7-2 and TRBJ2-4, with D possibly TRBD1 on 6 matching bases. Per the germline V gene, CDR1 is SGHTA and CDR2 is FQGNSA. CDR3 size: 14 residues. V lost 4 bases to trimming and J lost 7 bases, with 14 bases between them. The CDR3 region is CASSSNTGYNIQYF. CDR3 nucleotide sequence: TGTGCCAGCAGCTCCAATACAGGGTACAACATTCAGTACTTC.

The sample holds a few counts of this clonotype. The rearrangement uses TRBV7-8 and TRBJ2-4, with D hard to call. V was cut by 5 bases and J by 5 bases, with 10 bases left in between. Germline V lookup: CDR1 SGHVS, CDR2 FQNEAQ. This CDR3 is built from 13 residues. CDR3 protein: CASSLGTENIQYF. Here the CDR3 DNA reads TGTGCCAGCAGCCTAGGAACCGAAAACATTCAGTACTTC.